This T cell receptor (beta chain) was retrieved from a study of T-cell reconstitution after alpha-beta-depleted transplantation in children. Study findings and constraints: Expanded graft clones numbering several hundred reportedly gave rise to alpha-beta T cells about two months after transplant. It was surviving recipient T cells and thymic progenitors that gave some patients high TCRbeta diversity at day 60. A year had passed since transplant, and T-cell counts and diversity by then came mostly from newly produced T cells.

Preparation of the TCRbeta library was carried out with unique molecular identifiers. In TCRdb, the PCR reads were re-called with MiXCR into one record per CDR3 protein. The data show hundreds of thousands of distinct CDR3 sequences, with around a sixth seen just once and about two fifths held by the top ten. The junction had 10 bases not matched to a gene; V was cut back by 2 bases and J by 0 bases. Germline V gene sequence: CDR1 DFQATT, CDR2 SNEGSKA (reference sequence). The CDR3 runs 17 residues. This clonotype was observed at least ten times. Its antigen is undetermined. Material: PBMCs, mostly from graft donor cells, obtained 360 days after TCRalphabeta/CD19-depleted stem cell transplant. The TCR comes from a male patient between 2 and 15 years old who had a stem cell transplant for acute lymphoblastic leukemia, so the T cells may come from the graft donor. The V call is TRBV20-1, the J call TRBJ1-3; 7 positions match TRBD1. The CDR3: CSARQPGGRGSGNTIYF. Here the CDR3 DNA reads TGCAGTGCTAGACAGCCAGGGGGAAGGGGCTCTGGAAACACCATATATTTT.